These 15 T cell receptor beta chains share one sample of origin, sequenced in a study of breast tumors, draining lymph nodes, adjacent tissues. TCRdb passed the multiplex PCR reads through MiXCR, listing each CDR3 protein once. The profile covers about 22,000 distinct CDR3 sequences, with about 60% appearing a single time and roughly 13% taken by the ten largest. The sequenced sample consisted of breast tumor tissue. The receptor set was obtained from a female donor with breast cancer. Some clones in this sample may be carry-over from other donors' samples.

This chain's CDR3 is CASSPFGQGDYEQYF. CDR3 DNA sequence: TGTGCCAGCAGTCCCTTCGGACAGGGTGACTACGAGCAGTACTTC. The chain employs TRBV28 and TRBJ2-7; the match to TRBD1 covers 8 bases. Unmatched junction bases numbered 9, after V lost 5 bases and J lost 3 bases. The CDR3 has 15 amino acids. Germline values: CDR1 MDHEN, CDR2 SYDVKM.

By sample fraction, this clonotype is medium-sized (0.01 to 0.1%). The chain recombines TRBV5-8 with TRBJ1-2, with TRBD1 matching over 7 bases. Germline V gene sequence: CDR1 SGHTS, CDR2 YDEGEE. J was trimmed by 3 bases and V by 2 bases; bases with no gene match: 13. There are 17 residues in the CDR3. CDR3 nucleotides: TGTGCCAGCAGCTTTTCAAGGCGACAGGGCCCTTACTATGGCTACACCTTC. It encodes CASSFSRRQGPYYGYTF. Full variable domain (outside the CDR3, taken from reference TRBV5-8 and TRBJ1-2): EAGVTQSPTHLIKTRGQQATLRCSPISGHTSVYWYQQALGLGLQFLLWYDEGEERNRGNFPPRFSGRQFPNYSSELNVNALELEDSALYLCASSFSRRQGPYYGYTFGSGTRLTVV.

This clonotype is medium-sized. The CDR3 protein is CASVQGASGANVLTF. CDR3 bases: TGTGCCAGCGTACAGGGGGCGTCCGGGGCCAACGTCCTGACTTTC. The rearrangement joins TRBV12-3 or TRBV12-4 to TRBJ2-6; 9 bases align to TRBD1. The CDR3 has 15 residues. V dropped 8 bases and J dropped 4; count of bases not matched to a gene: 6.

V gene TRBV29-1 combines with J gene TRBJ2-6; perhaps TRBD1 as D (6 bases). The CDR3 sequence is 15 residues long. V gave up 4 bases and J gave up 2 bases, with 12 bases separating them. CDR1 and CDR2 (germline): SQVTM, ANQGSEA. CDR3 bases: TGCAGCGTTGGGTTGGGGGCGACTGGGGCCAACGTCCTGACTTTC. Amino acids: CSVGLGATGANVLTF.

The CDR3 loop is CASSQDRGANTDTQYF. The CDR3 region has the DNA TGTGCCAGCAGCCAAGATCGGGGGGCCAACACAGATACGCAGTATTTT. The chain combines TRBV4-2 with TRBJ2-3; a weak D match, TRBD2 (7 bases). Trimming left V 0 bases short and J 2 bases short, with 12 bases between. The CDR3 has 16 amino acids. The germline V gene encodes CDR1 LGHNA and CDR2 YNFKEQ.

On this clonotype itself: With a much larger clone just one base away, this may be a read error. The chain combines TRBV20-1 with TRBJ2-1; 10 nucleotides match TRBD2. The CDR3 is 15 residues long. The germline CDR1 and CDR2 sequences are DFQATT and SNEGSKA (reference sequence). CDR3: CSARSGGASHNEQFF. CDR3 sequence (DNA): TGCAGTGCTAGAAGCGGGGGGGCCTCCCACAATGAGCAGTTCTTC.

This clonotype was counted many times. This sequence joins TRBV7-9 and TRBJ2-3; 7 nucleotides line up with TRBD1. V lost 5 bases to trimming and J lost 0 bases; unmatched junction nucleotides: 5. The length of the CDR3 is 15 residues. Germline lookup yields CDR1 SEHNR and CDR2 FQNEAQ (reference sequence). The CDR3 DNA reads as TGTGCCAGCAGCCCGAGGGACAGTAGCACAGATACGCAGTATTTT. Amino acids: CASSPRDSSTDTQYF.

The V gene is TRBV28, the J gene TRBJ1-2; TRBD1 agrees at 11 bases. In germline, CDR1 is MDHEN, CDR2 SYDVKM. CDR3 length: 15 amino acids. With 5 bases clipped from V and 7 bases from J, the junction kept 9 bases outside the gene matches. The CDR3 bases are TGTGCCAGCAGTCGGGACAGGGGGGAGCTAGGTGGCTACACCTTC. Its translation is CASSRDRGELGGYTF.

By frequency in the sample, this clonotype is medium-sized. This chain connects TRBV20-1 to TRBJ2-5; D not resolved. Trimming took off 3 bases at V and 4 bases at J, with 6 bases between the two ends. The CDR3 covers 11 residues. CDR1 is DFQATT and CDR2 is SNEGSKA in the germline V gene (reference sequence). This CDR3 is CSARQRETQYF. The CDR3 DNA reads as TGCAGTGCTAGGCAAAGAGAGACCCAGTACTTC.

Many counts were recorded for this clonotype. This chain uses TRBV20-1 with TRBJ2-3; D not resolved. The V end was cut by 5 bases, the J end by 4 bases, with 10 bases between. The CDR3 consists of 12 residues. From germline, CDR1 is DFQATT and CDR2 SNEGSKA (reference sequence). The chain's CDR3 is CSALKSADTQYF. Written as DNA, the CDR3 is TGCAGTGCTTTAAAGTCTGCAGATACGCAGTATTTT.

The J gene is TRBJ1-6, the V gene TRBV2, with 8 bases that match TRBD1. This CDR3 spans 15 amino acids. Trimming took 8 bases from V and 6 from J; bases not matched to a gene: 9. Germline V gives CDR1 SNHLY, CDR2 FYNNEI. As DNA, the CDR3 is TGTGCCAGCGGTGGGGTTGGACAGGGTAATTCACCCCTCCACTTT. Its protein product is CASGGVGQGNSPLHF.

The table lists this clonotype with a few counts. This may be a read error: a much more frequent sequence differs by one nucleotide. The chain recombines TRBV18 with TRBJ2-5; 7 bases align to TRBD2. Germline CDR1 is KGHSH and CDR2 is LQKENI. This CDR3 is 14 amino acids long. The V segment lost 7 bases and the J segment 0 bases; nucleotides outside the gene matches: 5. This CDR3 reads CASLRGGNQETQYF. The CDR3 DNA sequence: TGTGCCAGCTTACGGGGAGGGAACCAAGAGACCCAGTACTTC.

This clonotype was seen a single time. The chain uses TRBV30 and TRBJ1-1, with D perhaps TRBD1 (5 bases). Trimming took 0 bases from V and 2 from J, leaving 16 bases between them. This CDR3 is built from 16 residues. Germline V gene lookup returns CDR1 GTSNPN and CDR2 SVGIG (reference sequence). The CDR3 loop is CAWSVRGGRLNTEAFF. In DNA form, the CDR3 reads TGTGCCTGGAGTGTTAGGGGTGGGCGGCTAAACACTGAAGCTTTCTTT.

This clonotype is labeled medium-sized. V gene TRBV6-5 combines with J gene TRBJ2-1; 9 bases are shared with TRBD1. The CDR3 is 17 amino acids. The germline CDR1 and CDR2 sequences are MNHEY and SVGAGI. Losses at the gene ends were 0 bases for V and 5 bases for J; bases not matched to a gene: 8. CDR3 region: CASSYSLPGQGNNEQFF. Written as DNA, the CDR3 is TGTGCCAGCAGTTACTCACTTCCGGGACAGGGAAACAATGAGCAGTTCTTC.

This chain connects TRBV15 to TRBJ1-6; weak D call: TRBD1 (5 bases). Germline V gives CDR1 LNHNV, CDR2 YYDKDF (reference sequence). With 3 bases removed from V and 8 bases from J, the gap between germline ends came to 11 bases. The CDR3 runs to 14 residues. Here the CDR3 DNA reads TGTGCCACCAGCAGTGAACCCAGGGATTCACCCCTCCACTTT. This encodes CATSSEPRDSPLHF.